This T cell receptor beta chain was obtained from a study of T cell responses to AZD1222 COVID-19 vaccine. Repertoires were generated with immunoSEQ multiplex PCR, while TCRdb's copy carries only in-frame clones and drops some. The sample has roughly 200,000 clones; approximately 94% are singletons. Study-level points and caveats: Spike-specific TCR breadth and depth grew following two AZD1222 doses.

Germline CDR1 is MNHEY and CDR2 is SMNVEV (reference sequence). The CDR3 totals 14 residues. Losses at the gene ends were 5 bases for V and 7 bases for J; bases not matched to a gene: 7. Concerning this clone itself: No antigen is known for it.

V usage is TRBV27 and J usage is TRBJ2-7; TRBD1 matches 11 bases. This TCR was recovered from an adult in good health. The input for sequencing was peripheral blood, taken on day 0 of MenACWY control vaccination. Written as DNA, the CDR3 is TGTGCCAGCAGTGACCGGGACAGGGGGTTTGAGCAGTACTTC. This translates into CASSDRDRGFEQYF.